What follows are 17 T cell receptor beta chains derived from one specimen sequenced in a study of regulatory T cells in long-lasting Graves disease. Regarding time point: newly diagnosed GD, antithyroid drugs for less than 3 months. PBMC RNA served as the TCR library source. Both iRepertoire HTBI primers and Arm-PCR of CDR3 regions were used to build the TCR beta libraries. TCRdb re-called the multiplex PCR reads through MiXCR, storing one row per CDR3 protein. The sample gives around 480,000 distinct CDR3 sequences, 16% of which show up once; 10% to 15% is in the top ten. The same specimen was also included in a second study, on T cells in Graves' hyperthyroidism and ophthalmopathy.

This material consisted of peripheral blood mononuclear cells (PBMCs), taken at new diagnosis, from a patient treated with antithyroid drugs. The receptors originated from a man aged 40-55 years with Graves disease.

As for this clonotype: One end of the junction fails to match germline, which may point to a read error. The chain employs TRBV5-1 and TRBJ2-1, with 12 bases that match TRBD2. The CDR3 is made up of 22 amino acids. The germline CDR1 and CDR2 sequences are SGHRS and YFSETQ. The CDR3 spells CASSFPGSSGTSGRVSYNGQFF. The CDR3 DNA reads TGCGCCAGCAGCTTCCCCGGCTCCTCCGGGACTAGCGGGCGAGTTTCCTACAATGGGCAGTTCTTC.

This clonotype was observed at least ten times. This chain connects TRBV7-9 to TRBJ2-5; possible D gene TRBD2, 6 bases. Germline CDR1 reads SEHNR; CDR2 reads FQNEAQ (reference sequence). The CDR3 spans 16 residues. Trimming took 3 bases from V and 5 from J, leaving 19 bases between them. The CDR3 DNA follows: TGTGCCAGCAGCTTCCAAGCCGGGAGACTGGGGGAGACCCAGTACTTC. Translating it yields CASSFQAGRLGETQYF.

This clonotype was observed many times. The genes are TRBV2 and TRBJ1-5; D is uncertain. The CDR3 covers 15 residues. Trimming took 2 bases from V and 3 from J, leaving 11 bases between them. The V gene's germline CDR1 is SNHLY and CDR2 FYNNEI. The chain's CDR3 is CASSERGQVNQPQHF. The DNA for the CDR3 is TGTGCCAGCAGTGAACGGGGTCAGGTCAATCAGCCCCAGCATTTT.

This clonotype was recorded many times. The chain carries TRBV28 and TRBJ1-1; D is unresolved. V lost 6 bases to trimming and J lost 3 bases, with 8 bases between them. Germline V gene data show CDR1 as MDHEN and CDR2 as SYDVKM. This CDR3 spans 12 amino acids. For the CDR3, the DNA is TGTGCCAGCAGCCCATTCGACACTGAAGCTTTCTTT. This codes for CASSPFDTEAFF.

The J gene is TRBJ2-6, the V gene TRBV6-2 or TRBV6-3; TRBD2 matches 11 bases. The CDR3 is 16 residues long. The germline V gene has CDR1 MNHEY and CDR2 SVGEGT. CDR3 sequence (DNA): TGTGTCACCAAAACTAGCGGGAGTTCTGGGGCCAACGTCCTGACTTTC. This encodes CVTKTSGSSGANVLTF.

This clonotype was observed a handful of times. This chain uses TRBV7-8 with TRBJ2-6; D call uncertain. The germline V gene encodes CDR1 SGHVS and CDR2 FQNEAQ. The ends were cut back, 8 bases at V and 0 bases at J, with 11 bases in the middle. CDR3 size: 15 residues. Here the CDR3 reads CASRKGGSGANVLTF. The DNA of the CDR3 is TGTGCCAGCCGAAAAGGTGGCTCTGGGGCCAACGTCCTGACTTTC.

In regard to this clonotype: Being one base from a much bigger clone, this may be a read error. J is TRBJ2-2 and V is TRBV28; D tentatively fits TRBD1 or TRBD2 (5 bases each). Germline lookup yields CDR1 MDHEN and CDR2 SYDVKM. The CDR3 has 17 amino acids. The CDR3 sequence: CASSFGPAIRGTRELFF. The CDR3 region has the DNA TGTGCCAGCAGTTTCGGACCGGCCATCCGGGGCACCAGGGAGCTGTTTTTT.

As for this clonotype: A read error is possible here, since a much larger clone lies one base away. The chain links TRBV7-9 to TRBJ2-3, with D perhaps TRBD2 (7 bases). The J call is in doubt because the DNA end fits TRBJ2-7 better. Germline V gives CDR1 SEHNR, CDR2 FQNEAQ (reference sequence). This CDR3 is 15 amino acids long. CDR3 protein: CASSLGGGGGYEQYF. CDR3 bases: TGTGCCAGCAGCTTAGGAGGGGGAGGGGGCTACGAGCAGTACTTC.

Details on this clonotype: Since a far larger clone is one base different, this is likely a read error. The J gene is TRBJ2-3, the V gene TRBV2; D is undetermined. TRBJ2-1 explains the end of the DNA better; the J call may be wrong. The length of the CDR3 is 13 residues. Germline CDR1 is SNHLY and CDR2 is FYNNEI. The CDR3 bases are TGTGCCAGCAGTGAATGGTCCGACAATGGGCAGTTCTTC. Its translation: CASSEWSDNGQFF.

The chain has TRBV27 and TRBJ2-1; TRBD2 matches 7 bases. Germline-derived CDR1 and CDR2 are MNHEY and SMNVEV (reference sequence). CDR3 length: 15 residues. V was pared by 2 bases and J by 5 bases, with 6 bases of the junction left unmatched. CDR3 DNA sequence: TGTGCCAGCAGTTTAGGAGCTAGCGGACACAATGAGCAGTTCTTC. Translation gives CASSLGASGHNEQFF.

In its sample, this clonotype was seen many times. This chain connects TRBV5-1 to TRBJ1-1, with a tentative D call TRBD1 (5 bases). V was trimmed by 1 base and J by 8 bases, leaving 15 bases between them. The CDR3 is 14 amino acids. CDR1 is SGHRS, CDR2 YFSETQ, per germline. DNA of the CDR3: TGCGCCAGCAGCTTGAGCACAGGTCCGCTAGAAGCTTTCTTT. Its protein is CASSLSTGPLEAFF.

This clonotype appeared many times. The J gene is TRBJ1-4, the V gene TRBV3-1; D remains ambiguous. The germline CDR1 and CDR2 sequences are LGHDT and YNNKEL (reference sequence). Trimming left V 2 bases short and J 0 bases short, with 10 bases between. This CDR3 is built from 16 residues. CDR3 in DNA: TGTGCCAGCAGCCAACGTCCAGCAGCAACTAATGAAAAACTGTTTTTT. It translates to CASSQRPAATNEKLFF.

This clonotype has a count of ten or more. V and J are TRBV12-3 or TRBV12-4 and TRBJ2-7, with 11 nucleotides matching TRBD1. V trimming: 6 bases; J trimming: 2 bases; junction bases outside the gene matches: 15. The CDR3 spans 18 residues. The CDR3 DNA reads as TGTGCCAGCAGACAACGAGCTCCGGGACAGGGGGGACCCTACGAGCAGTACTTC. The encoded protein is CASRQRAPGQGGPYEQYF.

The V gene is TRBV19, the J gene TRBJ2-2; 10 nucleotides match TRBD2. Looked up from germline, CDR1 is LNHDA and CDR2 is SQIVND (reference sequence). CDR3 length equals 17 residues. After removal of 8 bases from V and 6 bases from J, the junction contained 15 bases not matched to a gene. As DNA, the CDR3 is TGTGCCAGTTGTAGTATGGTCAGCGGGAGGGCCCCCGGGGAGCTGTTTTTT. Translating gives CASCSMVSGRAPGELFF.

V usage is TRBV29-1 and J usage is TRBJ2-1; TRBD1 aligns across 7 bases. Per germline, CDR1 SQVTM and CDR2 ANQGSEA. The V gene end was trimmed by 3 bases and the J gene end by 0 bases; junction bases not matched to a gene: 5. The CDR3 loop spans 15 amino acids. CDR3 bases: TGCAGCGTTGAGGGGACAGAAAGCTCCTACAATGAGCAGTTCTTC. Protein sequence: CSVEGTESSYNEQFF.

This clonotype occurred once. J is TRBJ1-2 and V is TRBV10-3, with TRBD1 matching 7 bases. The CDR3 has 14 residues. From germline, CDR1 is ENHRY and CDR2 SYGVKD. V gave up 6 bases and J gave up 8 bases; unmatched junction bases: 12. CDR3: CAIRDTGQPQGYTF. The CDR3, as DNA: TGTGCCATCAGGGATACGGGACAGCCCCAGGGCTACACCTTC.

The chain combines TRBV6-2 or TRBV6-3 with TRBJ2-1; 9 positions agree with TRBD2. V dropped 6 bases and J dropped 6; count of bases not matched to a gene: 9. CDR3 length: 15 residues. Germline CDR1 and CDR2: MNHEY and SVGEGT. CDR3 in DNA: TGTGCCAGCAGGATAGCGGGAGTAGAGGGCAATGAGCAGTTCTTC. Amino acids: CASRIAGVEGNEQFF.